This T cell receptor beta chain was found in a study of blood T cells in healthy people across ages. Then a second PCR, running roughly 7 to 11 cycles, was carried out with a sample-barcoded 5' primer and a J-beta primer mix. Each sample yielded at least 3 million CDR3-containing paired-end reads. TCRdb used MiXCR to reprocess the 5' RACE reads, holding one entry per CDR3 protein. The sample carries some 1 million distinct CDR3 sequences, 35% to 50% recorded once. In germline, CDR1 is DFQATT, CDR2 SNEGSKA (reference sequence). The CDR3 has 15 residues. This clonotype was recorded a few times. A read error may account for a junction end that differs from germline.

The sequencing sample was made of blood. The receptor's source is an older woman in good health. The J gene is TRBJ2-3, the V gene TRBV20-1; D may match TRBD1 or TRBD2 (5 bases each). The CDR3 protein is CGATSGTIGSRTQYF. CDR3 nucleotides: TGCGGTGCTACCTCTGGGACCATCGGCTCCCGTACGCAGTATTTT.